Below, one TCR beta chain is given with its context. The CDR3 totals 13 residues. Germline V gene data show CDR1 as MRHNA and CDR2 as SNTAGT. V lost 5 bases, J lost 7 bases, and 4 bases stayed unmatched. TCR beta chains were sequenced at survey level with immunoSEQ. TCRdb's table, derived via immunoSEQ multiplex PCR, lists solely in-frame clones and lacks some. The sample shows 45,000 to 55,000 clones, approximately 95% of them seen only once. V gene TRBV6-4 combines with J gene TRBJ1-5, with 8 nucleotides matching TRBD1. The sequencing sample was made of PBMCs. This receptor was obtained from a man between 35 and 55 years old with rheumatoid arthritis. For the CDR3, the DNA is TGTGCCAGCAGTACGACAGGGGTCCAGCCCCAGCATTTT. Translating it yields CASSTTGVQPQHF.